The 17 T cell receptor beta chains given below trace back to one sample, sequenced in a study of blood T cell repertoires in COVID-19. Assay used: immunoSEQ multiplex PCR; TCRdb lists only in-frame clones, some missing. The table records approximately 200,000 clones, just under 90% of them present only once. Sequencing used peripheral blood. The receptor source for this set is a young man with COVID-19, enrolled during active disease.

The chain links TRBV27 to TRBJ1-5; D is perhaps TRBD1 (5 bases). The CDR3 runs 14 residues. The V and J ends lost 2 bases and 8 bases respectively, with 13 bases between them. Germline V gene data show CDR1 as MNHEY and CDR2 as SMNVEV (reference sequence). The CDR3 coding sequence is TGTGCCAGCAGTTTAGGAGGGGCGCTAAAGCCCCAGCATTTT. Its translation is CASSLGGALKPQHF.

V gene TRBV3-1 (or the pseudogene TRBV3-2) combines with J gene TRBJ1-1; a possible D gene is TRBD1 (5 bases). Germline CDR1 reads LGHDT; CDR2 reads YNNKEL (reference sequence). Between the trimmed V and J ends, which lost 0 bases and 0 bases, there was a span of 11 bases. The CDR3 consists of 16 residues. The DNA for the CDR3 is TGTGCCAGCAGCCAAGAGAAGGGGCGAATGAACACTGAAGCTTTCTTT. Its protein is CASSQEKGRMNTEAFF.

V usage is TRBV7-9 and J usage is TRBJ1-2; D not certain. The germline V gene encodes CDR1 SEHNR and CDR2 FQNEAQ (reference sequence). Trimming cost V 5 bases and J 7 bases, with 17 bases left between them. The CDR3 sequence is 14 residues long. The DNA of the CDR3 is TGTGCCAGCAGCCCTTACACCCAGGTAGTTGGCTACACCTTC. This sequence encodes CASSPYTQVVGYTF.

The V call is TRBV5-4, the J call TRBJ1-1, with D tentatively TRBD1 (5 bases). CDR1 and CDR2 from the germline V gene are SGHNT and YYREEE (reference sequence). This CDR3 is 12 amino acids long. Trimming took off 1 base at V and 9 bases at J, with 10 bases between the two ends. The CDR3, as DNA: TGTGCCAGCAGCTTGTTTAGGGGCCAAGCTTTCTTT. This translates into CASSLFRGQAFF.

CDR3 in DNA: TGTGCCAGCAGCTCCTTATCCGGGGCCGGGGAGCTGTTTTTT. Its translation: CASSSLSGAGELFF. V usage is TRBV7-3 and J usage is TRBJ2-2; TRBD2 is a possible D gene (5 bases). The CDR3 consists of 14 residues. V lost 4 bases and J lost 6, with 12 bases in between. Germline CDR1 and CDR2: SGHTA and FQGTGA.

The chain couples TRBV19 to TRBJ1-4, with a tentative D call TRBD1 (5 bases). Germline V gene data show CDR1 as LNHDA and CDR2 as SQIVND (reference sequence). CDR3 size: 13 residues. The V end lost 9 bases, the J end lost 4 bases, and 12 bases lay between the germline ends. DNA of the CDR3: TGTGCCAGCCAGGACACCGATAATGAAAAACTGTTTTTT. This sequence encodes CASQDTDNEKLFF.

The rearrangement links TRBV6-2 or TRBV6-3 to TRBJ2-7, with 10 bases that match TRBD1. This CDR3 region has 15 residues. V shed 4 bases, J shed 3 bases, and the junction held 6 bases outside the gene matches. CDR1 and CDR2 (germline): MNHEY, SVGEGT. The CDR3 coding sequence is TGTGCCAGCAGTTGGGGACAGGGGTATTTCTACGAGCAGTACTTC. Its translation is CASSWGQGYFYEQYF.

The CDR3, as DNA: TGTGCCAGTAGATGGGACAGGGGAACCTACAATGAGCAGTTCTTC. It encodes CASRWDRGTYNEQFF. The chain links TRBV19 to TRBJ2-1; 10 bases line up with TRBD1. Germline CDR1 and CDR2: LNHDA and SQIVND (reference sequence). V trimming: 6 bases; J trimming: 2 bases; junction bases outside the gene matches: 4. This CDR3 is 15 amino acids long.

The V gene is TRBV9, the J gene TRBJ1-3; 8 bases agree with TRBD1. The J segment lost 4 bases and the V segment lost 1 base, leaving 4 bases of the junction unmatched. The germline CDR1 and CDR2 sequences are SGDLS and YYNGEE. This CDR3 region has 15 residues. The CDR3, as DNA: TGTGCCAGCAGCGTATCCAGGGGGCTAGGAAACACCATATATTTT. It specifies CASSVSRGLGNTIYF.

This rearrangement joins TRBV20-1 to TRBJ1-5; a weak D match, TRBD1 (5 bases). This CDR3 spans 15 amino acids. Trimming left V 3 bases short and J 4 bases short, with 16 bases between. The germline CDR1 and CDR2 sequences are DFQATT and SNEGSKA (reference sequence). The CDR3 is CSASMFQGQNQPQHF. The CDR3 nucleotides are TGCAGTGCTAGTATGTTCCAGGGCCAAAATCAGCCCCAGCATTTT.

There are a few counts of this clone. The rearrangement links TRBV7-9 to TRBJ2-7; tentative D call: TRBD2 (5 bases). The length of the CDR3 is 13 residues. V was trimmed by 1 base and J by 7 bases, leaving 11 bases between them. CDR1 and CDR2 (germline): SEHNR, FQNEAQ (reference sequence). The CDR3 here is CASSLGGVREQYF. CDR3 DNA sequence: TGTGCCAGCAGCTTAGGGGGAGTGAGGGAGCAGTACTTC.

V gene TRBV7-2 combines with J gene TRBJ1-1; 8 bases agree with TRBD1. This CDR3 is built from 14 residues. V was clipped by 5 bases and J by 6 bases; unmatched bases: 8. The germline CDR1 and CDR2 sequences are SGHTA and FQGNSA. The CDR3, as DNA: TGTGCCAGCAGCCCGCACGGACAGGGCCCTGAAGCTTTCTTT. Encoded protein: CASSPHGQGPEAFF.

The chain has TRBV4-3 and TRBJ1-4, with D possibly being TRBD1 (5 bases). Trimming removed 3 bases from V and 3 bases from J, with 17 bases in between. Germline V lookup: CDR1 LGHNA, CDR2 YSLEER. There are 17 residues in the CDR3. The CDR3 DNA follows: TGCGCCAGCAGCCAGCAGCCCCCAGGGTACTCTAATGAAAAACTGTTTTTT. Amino acid sequence: CASSQQPPGYSNEKLFF.

The V and J genes are TRBV6-5 and TRBJ1-1; D not resolved. CDR3 length: 12 amino acids. Germline V gene data show CDR1 as MNHEY and CDR2 as SVGAGI. Written as DNA, the CDR3 is TGTGAGGTGAGGGCGCTGAACACTGAAGCTTTCTTT. It specifies CEVRALNTEAFF.

The CDR3 DNA sequence: TGTGCCAGCAGTCCCCTACTAGCGGGTCGGGCTGGGGTTGAGCAGTTCTTC. This encodes CASSPLLAGRAGVEQFF. This sequence joins TRBV28 and TRBJ2-1; 9 nucleotides agree with TRBD2. The CDR3 covers 17 residues. Losses at the gene ends were 5 bases for V and 9 bases for J; bases not matched to a gene: 17. Germline assignment: CDR1 MDHEN and CDR2 SYDVKM.

The chain has TRBV29-1 and TRBJ2-3; D not certain. Germline V gene data show CDR1 as SQVTM and CDR2 as ANQGSEA. The V end lost 2 bases, the J end lost 6 bases, and 9 bases lay between the germline ends. The CDR3 contains 12 residues. The CDR3 DNA reads TGCAGCGTTGAAACCGCGCGGGATACGCAGTATTTT. Translated, it gives CSVETARDTQYF.

V usage is TRBV2 and J usage is TRBJ1-4, with 11 nucleotides matching TRBD1. V was clipped by 6 bases and J by 11 bases; unmatched bases: 11. Germline CDR1 and CDR2: SNHLY and FYNNEI. The CDR3 extends over 15 amino acids. CDR3 in amino acids: CASSRTGGVVEKLFF. CDR3 coding DNA: TGTGCCAGCAGCCGGACAGGGGGCGTAGTGGAGAAACTGTTTTTT.